This TCR beta chain was obtained from a study of cytomegalovirus exposure and HLA in healthy donors. J lost 7 bases, V lost 5 bases, and 12 bases had no gene match. CDR3 length: 16 residues. In germline, CDR1 is SGHTA, CDR2 FQGNSA. As to this clone: The same CDR3 is also encoded by other DNA sequences in this sample.

The PCR had 60 Vbeta and 13 Jbeta primers. Clones were read by immunoSEQ multiplex PCR, and TCRdb kept only the in-frame ones, dropping some. The top ten hold 1.5% to 2.5% of the sample, which has 130,000 or so clones, approximately 82% seen once. The clonotype was recovered from a woman aged 40 to 50 in good health and CMV-seronegative. This chain joins TRBV7-2 and TRBJ1-4; TRBD1 agrees at 8 bases. Sequencing was performed on PBMCs. In DNA form, the CDR3 reads TGTGCCAGCAGCGGACGCCAGACAGGGGAGGGTGAAAAACTGTTTTTT. As protein: CASSGRQTGEGEKLFF.